This T cell receptor beta chain was observed in a study of radiation and T cells in renal cell carcinoma. Whole-study findings and limits: Dominant CDR3 motifs occupied more repertoire in irradiated than control tumors. Intratumoral heterogeneity was not captured in these approximately 0.9 g regions. Irradiated tumors had higher TCR clonality than control tumors. In blood, top tumor clones expanded by 2 weeks, shrinking by 4.

A remark on this clone: Its specificity is unknown.

Method: immunoSEQ multiplex PCR; TCRdb's copy keeps in-frame clones and lacks some. The sample contains around 10,000 clones, 50% to 70% of which appear only once. Germline-derived CDR1 and CDR2 are WSHSY and SAAADI. V was cut by 0 bases and J by 10 bases, with 10 bases left in between. The CDR3 length is 14 residues. The treatment here: 15 Gy SBRT to primary tumor, nephrectomy 4 weeks later. This receptor was obtained from a woman in her fifties or sixties with renal cell carcinoma. This rearrangement joins TRBV10-2 to TRBJ1-6, with D perhaps TRBD1 (6 bases). The sequences come from tumor tissue, collected from a patient whose treatment included radiotherapy and nephrectomy. As DNA, the CDR3 is TGCGCCAGCAGTGAGTCGCAGGGGCCGTCACCCCTCCACTTT. This encodes CASSESQGPSPLHF.